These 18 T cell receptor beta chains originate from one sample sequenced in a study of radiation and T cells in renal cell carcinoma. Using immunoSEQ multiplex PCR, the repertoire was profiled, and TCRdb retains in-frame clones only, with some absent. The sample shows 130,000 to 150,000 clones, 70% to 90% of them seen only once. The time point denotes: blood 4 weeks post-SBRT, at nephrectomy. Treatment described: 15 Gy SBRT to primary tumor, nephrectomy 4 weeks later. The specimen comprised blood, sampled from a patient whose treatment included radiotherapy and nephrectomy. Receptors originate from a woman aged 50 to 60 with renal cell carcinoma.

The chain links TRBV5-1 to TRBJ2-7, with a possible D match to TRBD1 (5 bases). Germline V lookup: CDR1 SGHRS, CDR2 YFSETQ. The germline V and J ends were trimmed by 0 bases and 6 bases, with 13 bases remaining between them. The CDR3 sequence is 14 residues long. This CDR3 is CASSLAAGLGEQYF. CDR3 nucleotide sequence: TGCGCCAGCAGCTTGGCCGCAGGGCTGGGCGAGCAGTACTTC.

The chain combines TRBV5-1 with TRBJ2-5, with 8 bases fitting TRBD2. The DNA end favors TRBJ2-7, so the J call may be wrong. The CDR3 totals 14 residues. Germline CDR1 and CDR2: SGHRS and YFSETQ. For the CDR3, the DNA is TGCGCCAGTTTATCGGGACTAGACACCTACGAGCAGTACTTC. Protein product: CASLSGLDTYEQYF.

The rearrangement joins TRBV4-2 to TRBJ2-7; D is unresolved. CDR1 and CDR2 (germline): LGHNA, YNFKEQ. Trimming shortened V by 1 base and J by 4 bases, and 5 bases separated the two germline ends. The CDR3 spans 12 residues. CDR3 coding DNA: TGTGCCAGCAGCCAAGGCTTATACGAGCAGTACTTC. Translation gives CASSQGLYEQYF.

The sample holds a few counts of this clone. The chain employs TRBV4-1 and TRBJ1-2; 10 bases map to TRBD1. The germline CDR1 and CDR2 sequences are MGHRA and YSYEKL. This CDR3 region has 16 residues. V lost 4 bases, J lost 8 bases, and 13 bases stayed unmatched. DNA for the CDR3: TGCGCCAGCAGCCCCTATGCCTTGGACAGGGGGAACGGCTACACCTTC. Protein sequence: CASSPYALDRGNGYTF.

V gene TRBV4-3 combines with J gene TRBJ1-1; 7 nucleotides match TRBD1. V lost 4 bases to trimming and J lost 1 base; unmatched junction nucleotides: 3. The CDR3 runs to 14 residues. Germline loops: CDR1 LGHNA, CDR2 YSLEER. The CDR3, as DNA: TGCGCCAGCAGCCCGGGACAGCAGAACACTGAAGCTTTCTTT. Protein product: CASSPGQQNTEAFF.

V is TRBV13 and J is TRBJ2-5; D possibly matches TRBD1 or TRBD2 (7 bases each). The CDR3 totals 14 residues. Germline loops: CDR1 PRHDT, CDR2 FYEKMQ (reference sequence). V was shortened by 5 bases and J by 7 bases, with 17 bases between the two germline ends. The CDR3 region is CASSPGEGAGTQYF. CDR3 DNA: TGTGCCAGCAGCCCCGGGGAGGGGGCCGGGACCCAGTACTTC.

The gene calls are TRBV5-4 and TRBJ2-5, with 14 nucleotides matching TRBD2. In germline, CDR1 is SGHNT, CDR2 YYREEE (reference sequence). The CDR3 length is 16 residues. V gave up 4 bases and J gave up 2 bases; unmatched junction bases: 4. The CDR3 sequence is CASSHRLAGGQETQYF. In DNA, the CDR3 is TGTGCCAGCAGCCATAGACTAGCGGGGGGGCAAGAGACCCAGTACTTC.

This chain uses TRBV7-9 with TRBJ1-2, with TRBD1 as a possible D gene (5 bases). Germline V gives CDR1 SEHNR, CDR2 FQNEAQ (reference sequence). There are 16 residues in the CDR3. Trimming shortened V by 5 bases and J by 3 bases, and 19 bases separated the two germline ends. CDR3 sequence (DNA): TGTGCCAGCAGCCGAAGTGGGTTGGGCAGGGACTATGGCTACACCTTC. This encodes CASSRSGLGRDYGYTF.

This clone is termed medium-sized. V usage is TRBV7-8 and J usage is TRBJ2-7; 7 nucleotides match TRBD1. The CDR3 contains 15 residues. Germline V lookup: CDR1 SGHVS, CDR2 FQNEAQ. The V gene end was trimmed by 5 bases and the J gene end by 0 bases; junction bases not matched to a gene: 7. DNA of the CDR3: TGTGCCAGCAGCGTCAGACAGGGCCCCTCCTACGAGCAGTACTTC. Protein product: CASSVRQGPSYEQYF.

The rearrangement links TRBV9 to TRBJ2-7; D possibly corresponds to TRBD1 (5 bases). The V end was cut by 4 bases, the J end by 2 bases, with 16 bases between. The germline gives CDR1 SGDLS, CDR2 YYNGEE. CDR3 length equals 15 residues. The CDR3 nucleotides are TGTGCCAGCAGCAATGACCCTGGACAAACCTACGAGCAGTACTTC. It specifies CASSNDPGQTYEQYF.

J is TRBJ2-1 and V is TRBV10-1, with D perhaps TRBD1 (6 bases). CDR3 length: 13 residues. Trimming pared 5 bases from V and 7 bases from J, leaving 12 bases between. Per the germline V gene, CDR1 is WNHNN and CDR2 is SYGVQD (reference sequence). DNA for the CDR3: TGCGCCAGCAGTACAGGGATAAGGAATGAGCAGTTCTTC. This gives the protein CASSTGIRNEQFF.

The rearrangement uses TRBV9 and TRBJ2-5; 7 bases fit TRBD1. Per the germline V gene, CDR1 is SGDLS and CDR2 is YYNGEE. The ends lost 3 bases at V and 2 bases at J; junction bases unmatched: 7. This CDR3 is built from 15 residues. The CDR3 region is CASSAKTGAQETQYF. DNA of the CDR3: TGTGCCAGCAGCGCCAAAACAGGGGCGCAAGAGACCCAGTACTTC.

As DNA, the CDR3 is TGCGCCAGCAGCCAAGCCCTGGGGACAGATACGCAGTATTTT. It translates to CASSQALGTDTQYF. The genes are TRBV4-1 and TRBJ2-3; D gene uncertain. The CDR3 consists of 14 residues. Trimming pared 1 base from V and 3 bases from J, leaving 8 bases between. Germline CDR1 reads MGHRA; CDR2 reads YSYEKL.

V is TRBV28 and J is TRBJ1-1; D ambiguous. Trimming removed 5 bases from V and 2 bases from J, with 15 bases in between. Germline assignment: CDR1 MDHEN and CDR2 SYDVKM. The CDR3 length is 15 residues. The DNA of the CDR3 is TGTGCCAGCAGTGGGCCTTCAGTTACAAACACTGAAGCTTTCTTT. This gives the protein CASSGPSVTNTEAFF.

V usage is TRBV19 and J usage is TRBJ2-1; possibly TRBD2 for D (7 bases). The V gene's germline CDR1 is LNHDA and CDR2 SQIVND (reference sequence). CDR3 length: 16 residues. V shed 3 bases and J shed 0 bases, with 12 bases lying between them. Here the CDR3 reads CASSIRGGDSYNEQFF. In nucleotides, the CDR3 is TGTGCCAGTAGTATTAGGGGGGGAGACTCCTACAATGAGCAGTTCTTC.

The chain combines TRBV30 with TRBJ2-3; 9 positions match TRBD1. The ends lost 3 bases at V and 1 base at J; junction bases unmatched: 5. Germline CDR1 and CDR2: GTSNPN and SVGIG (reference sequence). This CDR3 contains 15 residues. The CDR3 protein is CAWSRGTGRTDTQYF. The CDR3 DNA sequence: TGTGCCTGGAGCCGAGGGACAGGGCGCACAGATACGCAGTATTTT.

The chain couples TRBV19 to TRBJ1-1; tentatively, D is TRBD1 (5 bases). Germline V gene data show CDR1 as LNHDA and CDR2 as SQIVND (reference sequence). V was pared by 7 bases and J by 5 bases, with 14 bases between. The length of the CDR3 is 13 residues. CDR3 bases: TGTGCCAGTATCCCACTGGGGGAAACTGAAGCTTTCTTT. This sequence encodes CASIPLGETEAFF. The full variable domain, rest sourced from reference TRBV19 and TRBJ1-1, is DGGITQSPKYLFRKEGQNVTLSCEQNLNHDAMYWYRQDPGQGLRLIYYSQIVNDFQKGDIAEGYSVSREKKESFPLTVTSAQKNPTAFYLCASIPLGETEAFFGQGTRLTVV.

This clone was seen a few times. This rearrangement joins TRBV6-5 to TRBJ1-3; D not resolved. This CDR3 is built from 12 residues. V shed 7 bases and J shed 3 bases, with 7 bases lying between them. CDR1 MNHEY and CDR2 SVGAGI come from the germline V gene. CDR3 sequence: CASNGDGNTIYF. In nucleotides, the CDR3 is TGTGCCAGCAACGGGGATGGAAACACCATATATTTT.